This TCR beta chain came from a study of T-cell reconstitution after alpha-beta-depleted transplantation in children. The study, taken as a whole, reports: T-cell numbers and diversity one year post-transplant derived largely from freshly generated T cells.

This CDR3 has 15 amino acids. With V trimmed by 4 bases and J by 2 bases, 7 bases remained unmatched. The germline gives CDR1 SGDLS, CDR2 YYNGEE. Unique molecular identifiers were built into the TCRbeta library. TCRdb reprocessed the PCR reads via MiXCR and lists one record per CDR3 protein. The table records about 980,000 distinct CDR3 sequences, about 26% of them present only once. This clonotype has only a few counts. Its antigen is unidentified. The chain recombines TRBV9 with TRBJ2-7; 9 bases agree with TRBD2. The sequencing used PBMCs, mostly from graft donor cells, collected 360 days after TCRalphabeta/CD19-depleted stem cell transplant. The receptor's source is a boy younger than two who had a stem cell transplant for SCID, so the T cells may come from the graft donor. The CDR3 here is CASSPGAGGPYEQYF. CDR3 nucleotides: TGTGCCAGCAGCCCAGGGGCGGGGGGGCCCTACGAGCAGTACTTC. Full variable domain (missing parts from reference TRBV9 and TRBJ2-7): DSGVTQTPKHLITATGQRVTLRCSPRSGDLSVYWYQQSLDQGLQFLIQYYNGEERAKGNILERFSAQQFPDLHSELNLSSLELGDSALYFCASSPGAGGPYEQYFGPGTRLTVT.